The present TCR beta chain was sequenced within a study of blood T cell repertoires in COVID-19. Overall study: The study drew acute and convalescent COVID-19 samples from the United States, Italy and Spain.

Measured with immunoSEQ multiplex PCR; TCRdb has only the in-frame clones, and not every one. The profile shows some 69,000 clones, roughly 80% of them singletons. CDR1 is LGHDT and CDR2 is YNNKEL in the germline V gene (reference sequence). V shed 1 base and J shed 10 bases, with 11 bases lying between them. The length of the CDR3 is 13 residues. The TCR sequence derives from a woman aged 55-70 years with acute or convalescent COVID-19. Sequenced sample: peripheral blood. The chain carries TRBV3-1 (or the pseudogene TRBV3-2) and TRBJ2-1, with D tentatively TRBD2 (6 bases). The DNA for the CDR3 is TGTGCCAGCAGCCAAGGAGGCGGAGGGGAGCAGTTCTTC. Protein product: CASSQGGGGEQFF.